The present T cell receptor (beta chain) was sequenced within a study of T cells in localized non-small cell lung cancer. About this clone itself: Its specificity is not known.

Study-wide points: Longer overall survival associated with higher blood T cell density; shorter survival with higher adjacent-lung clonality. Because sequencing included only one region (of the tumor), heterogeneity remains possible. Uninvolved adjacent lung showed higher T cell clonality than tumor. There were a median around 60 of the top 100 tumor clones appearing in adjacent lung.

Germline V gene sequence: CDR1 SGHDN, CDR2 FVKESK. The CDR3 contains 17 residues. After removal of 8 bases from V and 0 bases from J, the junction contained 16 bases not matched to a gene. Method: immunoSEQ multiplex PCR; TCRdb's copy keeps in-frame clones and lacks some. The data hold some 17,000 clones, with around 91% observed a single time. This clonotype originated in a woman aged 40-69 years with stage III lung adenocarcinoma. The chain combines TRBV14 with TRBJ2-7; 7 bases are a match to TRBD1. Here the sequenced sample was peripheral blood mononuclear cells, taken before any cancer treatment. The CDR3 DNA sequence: TGTGCCAGCCCACGGGGTTATAAGGACAGGAGCTCCTACGAGCAGTACTTC. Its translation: CASPRGYKDRSSYEQYF. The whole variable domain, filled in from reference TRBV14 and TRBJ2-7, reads EAGVTQFPSHSVIEKGQTVTLRCDPISGHDNLYWYRRVMGKEIKFLLHFVKESKQDESGMPNNRFLAERTGGTYSTLKVQPAELEDSGVYFCASPRGYKDRSSYEQYFGPGTRLTVT.